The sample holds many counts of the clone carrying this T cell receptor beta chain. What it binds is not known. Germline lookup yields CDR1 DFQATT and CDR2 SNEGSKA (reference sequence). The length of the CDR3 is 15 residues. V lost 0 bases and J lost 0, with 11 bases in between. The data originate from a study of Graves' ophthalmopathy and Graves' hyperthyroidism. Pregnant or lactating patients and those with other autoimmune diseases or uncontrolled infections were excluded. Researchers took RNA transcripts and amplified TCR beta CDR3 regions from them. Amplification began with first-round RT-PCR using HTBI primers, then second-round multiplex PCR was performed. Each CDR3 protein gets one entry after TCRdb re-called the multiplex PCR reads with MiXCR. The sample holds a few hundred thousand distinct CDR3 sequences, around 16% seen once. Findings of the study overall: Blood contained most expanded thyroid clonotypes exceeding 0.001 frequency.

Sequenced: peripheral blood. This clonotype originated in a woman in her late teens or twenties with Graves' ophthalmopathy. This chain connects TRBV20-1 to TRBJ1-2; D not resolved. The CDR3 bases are TGCAGTGCTAGAGACACTTCCGGGACTAACTATGGCTACACCTTC. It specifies CSARDTSGTNYGYTF.